The 5 T cell receptor beta chains below were found in one sample sequenced in a study of blood T cell repertoires in COVID-19. The table came from immunoSEQ multiplex PCR; TCRdb's copy has only in-frame clones and leaves some out. The sample shows about 140,000 clones, over 70% of them seen only once. Sequencing input: peripheral blood. These receptors were taken from a man between 60 and 70 years old with active or convalescent COVID-19.

The CDR3 DNA reads TGTGCCAGCAGCCCCGGGACAGGGTTAGAGACCCAGTACTTC. It codes for CASSPGTGLETQYF. The chain carries TRBV7-3 and TRBJ2-5, with 9 positions matching TRBD1. The CDR3 runs 14 residues. Unmatched junction bases numbered 5, after V lost 5 bases and J lost 4 bases. In germline, CDR1 is SGHTA, CDR2 FQGTGA.

In its sample, this clone was seen once. The chain uses TRBV24-1 and TRBJ2-1, with 10 bases fitting TRBD2. The V gene end was trimmed by 3 bases and the J gene end by 9 bases; junction bases not matched to a gene: 19. The CDR3 is 19 residues long. Germline assignment: CDR1 KGHDR and CDR2 SFDVKD. The CDR3 spells CATSDPEVASGSRSGEQFF. CDR3 sequence (DNA): TGTGCCACCAGTGATCCTGAGGTGGCTAGCGGGAGCCGTTCTGGTGAGCAGTTCTTC.

This clone has just one count. The chain has TRBV5-5 and TRBJ2-1, with D possibly being TRBD1 (7 bases). Germline CDR1 reads SGHKS; CDR2 reads YYEKEE (reference sequence). Trimming left V 5 bases short and J 7 bases short, with 19 bases between. This CDR3 is 15 amino acids long. CDR3 coding DNA: TGTGCCAGCAGGCGTGCGGGGACAGCAGGAAATGAGCAGTTCTTC. Protein sequence: CASRRAGTAGNEQFF.

V is TRBV11-2 and J is TRBJ2-4; tentatively, D is TRBD1 (6 bases). V was clipped by 1 base and J by 0 bases, with 13 bases between them. The germline CDR1 and CDR2 sequences are SGHAT and FQNNGV. The CDR3 loop spans 17 amino acids. CDR3 loop: CASSLGPGDIAKNIQYF. In nucleotides, the CDR3 is TGTGCCAGCAGCTTAGGTCCAGGGGATATAGCCAAAAACATTCAGTACTTC. The full variable domain, rest sourced from reference TRBV11-2 and TRBJ2-4, is EAGVAQSPRYKIIEKRQSVAFWCNPISGHATLYWYQQILGQGPKLLIQFQNNGVVDDSQLPKDRFSAERLKGVDSTLKIQPAKLEDSAVYLCASSLGPGDIAKNIQYFGAGTRLSVL.

The chain recombines TRBV5-1 with TRBJ1-2; 7 nucleotides align to TRBD1. Germline CDR1 and CDR2: SGHRS and YFSETQ. Trimming took 4 bases from V and 7 from J; bases not matched to a gene: 13. This CDR3 is built from 15 residues. The chain's CDR3 is CASSLDRERPRGYTF. CDR3 sequence (DNA): TGCGCCAGCAGCCTTGACAGGGAGAGACCTCGTGGCTACACCTTC.